This T cell receptor (beta chain) originates from a study of T cells after yellow fever vaccination. General study points: Reappearing after the booster were most of the clones from primary vaccination (about 96% CD4, 70% to 90% CD8). Relatively few clonotypes were ones that appeared in both CD4 and CD8 compartments. From the bulk population, abundant clonotypes could contaminate and appear within FACS-sorted repertoires. On re-exposure, the response was weaker but peaked faster, at day 5 versus 15.

Comment on this clonotype: Its antigen is still unknown.

V lost 2 bases and J lost 1, with 17 bases in between. The CDR3 is 17 residues long. One entry per CDR3 protein results from TCRdb running MiXCR on the 5' RACE reads. The repertoire holds hundreds of thousands of distinct CDR3 sequences, with roughly 9% as singletons. The V call is TRBV12-3 or TRBV12-4, the J call TRBJ1-1, with unresolved D. Source: CD4+ T cells sorted from PBMCs, taken 5 days after the yellow fever booster vaccination. The sequence came from a man aged 18 to 29 who received the YFV17D yellow fever vaccine. The CDR3 is CASSLWGAQDGNTEAFF. For the CDR3, the DNA is TGTGCCAGCAGTTTATGGGGTGCCCAGGACGGGAACACTGAAGCTTTCTTT.